This T cell receptor beta chain was documented in a study of blood T cell repertoires in COVID-19. In the study overall: PBMCs, B-cell-depleted T cells, or T cells provided the cDNA or gDNA that made up the material.

There are 14 residues in the CDR3. With V trimmed by 8 bases and J by 4 bases, 6 bases remained unmatched. Germline lookup yields CDR1 WNHNN and CDR2 SYGVQD (reference sequence). Study processing details: How many nucleated cells were present was estimated from reference gene primer amplification. Data came from immunoSEQ multiplex PCR; TCRdb stores just in-frame clones and leaves some out. The V and J calls and clone size are taken from that table; D and trimming were inferred from the DNA. The table records 150,000 to 200,000 clones, roughly 80% of them present only once. This sequence originates from a woman aged 25 to 45 with acute or convalescent COVID-19. This chain joins TRBV10-1 and TRBJ1-1; TRBD1 aligns across 11 bases. Sequenced: peripheral blood. CDR3 in DNA: TGCGCCAGCCCGGGTGGGACAGGGGGCACTGAAGCTTTCTTT. Amino acid sequence: CASPGGTGGTEAFF.